The 16 T cell receptor beta chains below were found in one sample sequenced in a study of metastatic and nonmetastatic thyroid tumors. Every patient underwent thyroid surgery untreated. TCRdb re-called the PCR reads with MiXCR. Of several thousand clones listed, approximately 15% were seen once; the top ten hold over 8.5%. Sequenced material: tumor tissue. All receptors derive from a male donor with papillary thyroid cancer or a benign thyroid nodule (not recorded which). Some clones in this sample may be carry-over from other donors' samples.

This clone is termed medium-sized. The chain combines TRBV28 with TRBJ1-1; 10 bases fit TRBD1. The CDR3 sequence is 14 residues long. The ends lost 7 bases at V and 6 bases at J; junction bases unmatched: 8. Germline CDR1 reads MDHEN; CDR2 reads SYDVKM. The CDR3 is CASTTTGGNPEAFF. CDR3 nucleotide sequence: TGTGCCAGCACCACGACAGGGGGCAACCCTGAAGCTTTCTTT.

This clone is categorized as medium-sized (0.01 to 0.1%). This CDR3 reads CASSREGAEQYF. The CDR3 coding sequence is TGCGCCAGCAGCCGGGAGGGGGCCGAGCAGTACTTC. The V call is TRBV5-1, the J call TRBJ2-7; D might be TRBD2 (8 bases). V dropped 4 bases and J dropped 6 bases, with 11 bases sitting between them. CDR1 is SGHRS and CDR2 is YFSETQ in the germline V gene. This CDR3 is built from 12 residues. Together with reference TRBV5-1 and TRBJ2-7, the CDR3 gives the full variable domain: KAGVTQTPRYLIKTRGQQVTLSCSPISGHRSVSWYQQTPGQGLQFLFEYFSETQRNKGNFPGRFSGRQFSNSRSEMNVSTLELGDSALYLCASSREGAEQYFGPGTRLTVT.

There are many counts of this clone. The CDR3 reads CASNQGTENSPLHF. CDR3 nucleotides: TGTGCCAGCAACCAGGGGACGGAGAATTCACCCCTCCACTTT. The gene calls are TRBV3-1 and TRBJ1-6, with a tentative D call TRBD1 (6 bases). V was cut by 7 bases and J by 7 bases, with 14 bases left in between. Germline V gene sequence: CDR1 LGHDT, CDR2 YNNKEL (reference sequence). The CDR3 has 14 residues.

This clone was seen a handful of times. This chain links TRBV6-1 with TRBJ2-7, with D hard to call. Trimming shortened V by 4 bases and J by 0 bases, and 10 bases separated the two germline ends. The CDR3 is made up of 14 amino acids. The germline CDR1 and CDR2 sequences are MNHNS and SASEGT. CDR3: CASSGALSSYEQYF. The CDR3 DNA reads TGTGCCAGCAGTGGAGCGCTGAGCTCCTACGAGCAGTACTTC.

Relative to its sample, this clone is medium-sized. V is TRBV6-6 and J is TRBJ1-3, with D possibly matching TRBD1 (6 bases). V was pared by 8 bases and J by 0 bases, with 26 bases between. Germline CDR1 and CDR2: MNHNY and SVGAGI (reference sequence). The CDR3 sequence is 19 residues long. CDR3 protein: CASRTKGGQKAFSGNTIYF. The DNA of the CDR3 is TGTGCCAGCCGAACCAAGGGGGGGCAGAAGGCTTTCTCTGGAAACACCATATATTTT.

In this sample, this clone turned up many times. CDR3: CATSSSDRGEQPQHF. Written as DNA, the CDR3 is TGTGCCACCAGCAGCTCTGACAGGGGGGAACAGCCCCAGCATTTT. V usage is TRBV15 and J usage is TRBJ1-5; TRBD1 matches 9 bases. With V trimmed by 3 bases and J by 7 bases, 7 bases remained unmatched. CDR3 length: 15 amino acids. From germline, CDR1 is LNHNV and CDR2 YYDKDF (reference sequence).

The rearrangement joins TRBV20-1 to TRBJ2-6, with TRBD2 matching 7 bases. Losses at the gene ends were 6 bases for V and 0 bases for J; bases not matched to a gene: 14. Germline-derived CDR1 and CDR2 are DFQATT and SNEGSKA (reference sequence). The CDR3 runs to 18 residues. In DNA form, the CDR3 reads TGCAGTGCCAGGACTAGTGGGAGGGTAAACTCTGGGGCCAACGTCCTGACTTTC. It is translated as CSARTSGRVNSGANVLTF.

This chain uses TRBV6-1 with TRBJ2-1; 9 nucleotides agree with TRBD1. V shed 6 bases, J shed 0 bases, and the junction held 3 bases outside the gene matches. Germline loops: CDR1 MNHNS, CDR2 SASEGT. There are 15 residues in the CDR3. CDR3 nucleotides: TGTGCCAGCAGCCCGGGACAGGGCTCCTACAATGAGCAGTTCTTC. As protein: CASSPGQGSYNEQFF.

The rearrangement links TRBV12-3 or TRBV12-4 to TRBJ1-2, with unresolved D. The germline V and J ends were trimmed by 3 bases and 2 bases, with 7 bases remaining between them. The CDR3 contains 13 residues. CDR3 loop: CASSFSGNYGYTF. For the CDR3, the DNA is TGTGCCAGCAGTTTCTCGGGAAACTATGGCTACACCTTC.

This clone is deemed medium-sized. This chain links TRBV5-1 with TRBJ1-4; tentatively, D is TRBD1 (6 bases). Trimming stripped 4 bases from V and 5 bases from J, with 15 bases between. From germline, CDR1 is SGHRS and CDR2 YFSETQ. The CDR3 totals 15 residues. The CDR3 region has the DNA TGCGCCAGCAGCCCTCAACAGGGATCAAATGAAAAACTGTTTTTT. Translation: CASSPQQGSNEKLFF.

The table lists this clone with a few counts. The chain uses TRBV15 and TRBJ1-6; D is possibly TRBD1 (6 bases). The germline CDR1 and CDR2 sequences are LNHNV and YYDKDF (reference sequence). The V and J ends lost 0 bases and 7 bases respectively, with 13 bases between them. This CDR3 is 16 amino acids long. The CDR3 loop is CATSRDQDSRNSPLHF. The DNA for the CDR3 is TGTGCCACCAGCAGAGATCAGGACAGCCGAAATTCACCCCTCCACTTT.

This clone has a count of ten or more. This chain connects TRBV30 to TRBJ1-1; 9 bases fit TRBD1. The CDR3 spans 15 residues. Germline-derived CDR1 and CDR2 are GTSNPN and SVGIG (reference sequence). V lost 2 bases and J lost 0; bases outside the gene matches: 4. CDR3 residues: CAWSQGTGMNTEAFF. The CDR3 nucleotides read TGTGCCTGGAGTCAGGGGACAGGGATGAACACTGAAGCTTTCTTT.

This chain joins TRBV29-1 and TRBJ2-3; tentative D call: TRBD1 (5 bases). Looked up from germline, CDR1 is SQVTM and CDR2 is ANQGSEA. CDR3 length: 14 residues. V was shortened by 8 bases and J by 1 base, with 16 bases between the two germline ends. DNA for the CDR3: TGCAGCTTCGTTTGGACAACAGGCACAGATACGCAGTATTTT. This encodes CSFVWTTGTDTQYF.

This clone was recorded at least ten times. V and J are TRBV6-1 and TRBJ1-2, with 7 bases identical to TRBD1. Germline values: CDR1 MNHNS, CDR2 SASEGT. This CDR3 region has 15 residues. Trimming took 6 bases from V and 4 from J; bases not matched to a gene: 11. The CDR3 nucleotides read TGTGCCAGCAGGAGGGACAGCCCCGCGAGCTATGGCTACACCTTC. It is translated as CASRRDSPASYGYTF.

As regards this clone: An end of the junction differs from the germline gene, which may be a read error. This chain connects TRBV7-9 to TRBJ1-4; D is possibly TRBD1 (5 bases). Germline CDR1 SEHNR, CDR2 FQNEAQ (reference sequence). The CDR3 is 14 amino acids. CDR3 sequence: CVSSLVVTDEKLFF. DNA of the CDR3: TGTGTCAGCAGCTTAGTTGTGACAGATGAAAAACTGTTTTTT.

This clone counts as medium-sized. J is TRBJ2-7 and V is TRBV20-1; D is perhaps TRBD1 (6 bases). Germline lookup yields CDR1 DFQATT and CDR2 SNEGSKA (reference sequence). The CDR3 has 12 residues. V lost 6 bases, J lost 3 bases, and 12 bases lay in between. The CDR3 is CSADGDNYEQYF. The CDR3 DNA is TGCAGTGCAGACGGGGACAACTACGAGCAGTACTTC.